A selection of T cell receptor beta chains follows, all from one sample in a study of beta chain features in type 1 diabetes. Sequencing was performed with immunoSEQ multiplex PCR; in TCRdb, only in-frame clones are kept and a portion is missing. The sample carries 630,000 or so clones, roughly an eighth recorded once. The specimen sequenced was naive CD4+ T cells from blood. The origin of the receptors is a man between 18 and 35 years old with type 1 diabetes. CDR3s include the opening cysteine and the closing phenylalanine or tryptophan. D genes are given only for firm matches. Only some rows state a clone size, as once, few, many or a class for expanded clones.

v_call	d_call	j_call	clone_size	cdr3_nt	cdr3_aa
TRBV7-2	.	TRBJ2-3	.	TGTGCCAGCAGTTTGGACGCGCAAGAGGGGGATACGCAGTATTTT	CASSLDAQEGDTQYF
TRBV5-1	.	TRBJ2-7	.	TGCGCCAGCAGCTTTAACCGGGACACCGACGAGCAGTACTTC	CASSFNRDTDEQYF
TRBV9	TRBD2	TRBJ2-3	.	TGTGCCAGCAGCGTAGCTCCGGGGGGAACAGATACGCAGTATTTT	CASSVAPGGTDTQYF
TRBV30	.	TRBJ1-4	.	TGTGCCTGGAATGGCAGGACAACAACTAATGAAAAACTGTTTTTT	CAWNGRTTTNEKLFF
TRBV4-3	TRBD2	TRBJ2-3	.	TGCGCCAGCAGCCAAGATCCCCCGGGACTAGCGGGGGGGTGGGATACGCAGTATTTT	CASSQDPPGLAGGWDTQYF
TRBV7-2	TRBD2	TRBJ2-5	few	TGTGCCAGCTCAGGGACTAGCACCTACCAAGAGACCCAGTACTTC	CASSGTSTYQETQYF
TRBV5-4	.	TRBJ2-2	few	TGTGCCAGCAGCTTGGCCCAGAACACCGGGGAGCTGTTTTTT	CASSLAQNTGELFF
TRBV30	.	TRBJ2-7	few	TGTGCCTGGAGTTGGCGGGGCTACGAGCAGTACTTC	CAWSWRGYEQYF
TRBV10-3	TRBD1	TRBJ1-5	few	TGTGCCATCAGCGCAGGGGGCCCGAGCAATCAGCCCCAGCATTTT	CAISAGGPSNQPQHF
TRBV14	.	TRBJ2-4	few	TGTGCCAGCAGCCCCAGCAGGCTAGCCAAAAACATTCAGTACTTC	CASSPSRLAKNIQYF
TRBV7-9	TRBD1	TRBJ1-3	.	TGTGCCAGCAGCCCAACCGGATCGACAGGGTCTGGAAACACCATATATTTT	CASSPTGSTGSGNTIYF
TRBV9	.	TRBJ2-4	few	TGTGCCAGCAGCCCCGGACATCCTCTAGCCAAAAACATTCAGTACTTC	CASSPGHPLAKNIQYF
TRBV4-2	TRBD2	TRBJ2-2	.	TGTGCCAGCAGCCAAGCCCCCGGTGGGGCGGGGGAGAACACCGGGGAGCTGTTTTTT	CASSQAPGGAGENTGELFF
TRBV10-3	.	TRBJ1-1	few	TGTGCCATCAGTGTACAGGGTACCGGCACTGAAGCTTTCTTT	CAISVQGTGTEAFF
TRBV6-5	TRBD1	TRBJ1-5	.	TGTGCCAGCAGTTACTCCGGGACAGGGGGACAGCCCCAGCATTTT	CASSYSGTGGQPQHF
TRBV10-3	TRBD1	TRBJ1-1	.	TGTGCCATCAGTGGGTACAGGGGGAACACTGAAGCTTTCTTT	CAISGYRGNTEAFF
TRBV29-1	.	TRBJ1-5	.	TGCAGCGTTGGTCAGGGTAGCAATCAGCCCCAGCATTTT	CSVGQGSNQPQHF
TRBV29-1	.	TRBJ2-2	few	TGCAGCGTTGAAGACTACAGGGCTTACCTGAACACCGGGGAGCTGTTTTTT	CSVEDYRAYLNTGELFF
TRBV28	.	TRBJ2-7	few	TGTGCCAGCAGTTTGGGGGAACTGGGGTACGAGCAGTACTTC	CASSLGELGYEQYF
TRBV10-1	.	TRBJ2-7	few	TGCGCCAGCAGGGACGCCATTTCGGGCGAGCAGTACTTC	CASRDAISGEQYF
TRBV28	.	TRBJ1-1	few	TGTGCCAGCAGTTTGAGAGGGGCGAGGACTGAAGCTTTCTTT	CASSLRGARTEAFF
TRBV27	.	TRBJ2-3	.	TGTGCCAGAACAGACAGATCTGGCACAGATACGCAGTATTTT	CARTDRSGTDTQYF
TRBV5-1	TRBD1	TRBJ1-2	.	TGCGCCAGCAGCACCGACAGGGGTGGCTACACCTTC	CASSTDRGGYTF
TRBV5-4	.	TRBJ1-1	.	TGTGCCAGCAGCTTAAAGACTCCAAATACTGAAGCTTTCTTT	CASSLKTPNTEAFF
TRBV5-1	TRBD2	TRBJ2-2	.	TGCGCCAGCAGCGCGACTAGCGGGAGTGCGGGCACCGGGGAGCTGTTTTTT	CASSATSGSAGTGELFF
TRBV28	.	TRBJ1-4	.	TGTGCCAGCACAGACAATGAAAAACTGTTTTTT	CASTDNEKLFF